This section outlines one TCR beta chain sequence together with its context. This entry comes from a study of blood T cell repertoires in COVID-19. Sequencing was performed with immunoSEQ multiplex PCR; in TCRdb, only in-frame clones are kept and a portion is missing. Among around 260,000 clones listed, more than 90% were seen once. This TCR derives from a person aged 18-29 years with COVID-19, enrolled during active disease. Sequences were obtained from peripheral blood.

The CDR3 loop is CATSDPTGVAGANVLTF. CDR3 DNA sequence: TGTGCCACCAGTGACCCGACAGGGGTGGCTGGGGCCAACGTCCTGACTTTC. This sequence joins TRBV24-1 and TRBJ2-6, with TRBD1 matching over 8 bases. The CDR3 length is 17 residues. Germline-derived CDR1 and CDR2 are KGHDR and SFDVKD. The ends lost 4 bases at V and 2 bases at J; junction bases unmatched: 6.